This is a list of T cell receptor beta chains from one sample in a study of blood T cell repertoires in COVID-19. Repertoires were generated with immunoSEQ multiplex PCR, while TCRdb's copy carries only in-frame clones and drops some. This sample has about 100,000 clones, with approximately 90% found just once. The sample comprised peripheral blood. Every receptor here comes from a human donor with active COVID-19. The donor label of this sample is uncertain. Each CDR3 is given with its conserved first and last residue. Fields, in order: clone size, V gene, D gene, J gene, CDR3 DNA, CDR3 protein. The D gene is left open where the match is weak. Part of the rows lack a size; the others show once, few, many or a class for expanded clones.

size: .
V: TRBV18
D: TRBD1
J: TRBJ2-7
DNA: TGTGCCAGCTCACCTCGGGACAGCTACGAGCAGTACTTC
CDR3: CASSPRDSYEQYF

size: .
V: TRBV6-2/TRBV6-3
D: .
J: TRBJ2-4
DNA: TGTGCCAGCAGCGGGACACCCGTAGCCAAAAACATTCAGTACTTC
CDR3: CASSGTPVAKNIQYF

size: .
V: TRBV3-1/TRBV3-2
D: .
J: TRBJ2-1
DNA: TGTGCCAGCAGCCAAGCGTCAGGCTTGGATGAGCAGTTCTTC
CDR3: CASSQASGLDEQFF

size: .
V: TRBV6-5
D: TRBD1
J: TRBJ2-5
DNA: TGTGCCAGCAGCTCCCCGACAGGGAGAGAGACCCAGTACTTC
CDR3: CASSSPTGRETQYF

size: .
V: TRBV10-2
D: .
J: TRBJ1-5
DNA: TGCGCCAGCAGTATTGGACAGCTTAATCAGCCCCAGCATTTT
CDR3: CASSIGQLNQPQHF

size: .
V: TRBV5-1
D: TRBD1
J: TRBJ1-1
DNA: TGCGCCAGCAGCAAAAGACAGGGGTTGGGGAACACTGAAGCTTTCTTT
CDR3: CASSKRQGLGNTEAFF

size: .
V: TRBV5-1
D: .
J: TRBJ1-3
DNA: TGCGCCAGCAGCAGAGAACAGCCTTCTGGAAACACCATATATTTT
CDR3: CASSREQPSGNTIYF

size: .
V: TRBV5-5
D: .
J: TRBJ1-5
DNA: TGTGCCAGCAGCTTCTATCTGGGGGGGGGTATAAGCAATCAGCCCCAGCATTTT
CDR3: CASSFYLGGGISNQPQHF

size: .
V: TRBV5-1
D: .
J: TRBJ1-1
DNA: TGCGCCAGCAGCCCCATTGGAGGCACTGAAGCTTTCTTT
CDR3: CASSPIGGTEAFF

size: .
V: TRBV7-9
D: TRBD1
J: TRBJ1-2
DNA: TGTGCCAGCACCAAAACGACAGGGGCATCGGTTCACTATGGCTACACCTTC
CDR3: CASTKTTGASVHYGYTF

size: few
V: TRBV7-9
D: TRBD1
J: TRBJ1-2
DNA: TGTGCCAGCAGCGCGGGACAGGGGGCAGTCTATTCGGGCTACACCTTC
CDR3: CASSAGQGAVYSGYTF

size: .
V: TRBV4-2
D: .
J: TRBJ2-2
DNA: TGTGCCAGCAGCCATGAAGGAAGAGGGTACGGGGAGCTGTTTTTT
CDR3: CASSHEGRGYGELFF

size: .
V: TRBV19
D: .
J: TRBJ1-6
DNA: TGTGCCAGTAGTATGCTCAGGACAGCCCAGGGATATAATTCACCCCTCCACTTT
CDR3: CASSMLRTAQGYNSPLHF

size: few
V: TRBV5-1
D: TRBD1
J: TRBJ1-6
DNA: TGCGCCAGCAGCTGGACAGGGTCGAATTCACCCCTCCACTTT
CDR3: CASSWTGSNSPLHF

size: .
V: TRBV4-2
D: .
J: TRBJ1-2
DNA: TGTGCCAGCAGCCAAGAAGTCAAGGGGGCTAACTATGGCTACACCTTC
CDR3: CASSQEVKGANYGYTF

size: .
V: TRBV5-6
D: TRBD2
J: TRBJ2-7
DNA: TGTGCCAGCAGCCTGACTAGCGGAACCTACGAGCAGTACTTC
CDR3: CASSLTSGTYEQYF

size: .
V: TRBV19
D: .
J: TRBJ1-5
DNA: TGTGCCGGAGGGGGGGGGCTTAGGAGCAATCAGCCCCAGCATTTT
CDR3: CAGGGGLRSNQPQHF

size: .
V: TRBV21-1
D: .
J: TRBJ2-5
DNA: TGTGCCAGCCCGAAGGGGCTCAGGGTACAGGGGGAAGGGGGAGAGACCCAGTACTTC
CDR3: CASPKGLRVQGEGGETQYF

size: .
V: TRBV7-2
D: .
J: TRBJ2-7
DNA: TGTGCCAGCAGCTTGGAGGGACCCGGGATCTCCTACGAGCAGTACTTC
CDR3: CASSLEGPGISYEQYF

size: .
V: TRBV7-2
D: .
J: TRBJ1-6
DNA: TGTGCCAGCAGCTCGATCGGGTATAATTCACCCCTCCACTTT
CDR3: CASSSIGYNSPLHF

size: .
V: TRBV9
D: TRBD2
J: TRBJ2-1
DNA: TGTGCCAGCAGCGTGCTTGGACTAGCGGGGGATCATGAGCAGTTCTTC
CDR3: CASSVLGLAGDHEQFF

size: .
V: TRBV7-8
D: TRBD1
J: TRBJ2-7
DNA: TGTGCCAGCAGCCGGGGACAGGGGCGCTACGAGCAGTACTTC
CDR3: CASSRGQGRYEQYF

size: few
V: TRBV10-3
D: TRBD1
J: TRBJ2-7
DNA: TGTGCCATCAGCACAAATTGGACAGGGGGTAGGAGTGGTGGGGCCTACGAGCAGTACTTC
CDR3: CAISTNWTGGRSGGAYEQYF

size: .
V: TRBV6-4
D: TRBD2
J: TRBJ2-3
DNA: TGTGCCAGCAGTCAGCGGGGGGAGGCAGATACGCAGTATTTT
CDR3: CASSQRGEADTQYF

size: .
V: TRBV11-1
D: TRBD1
J: TRBJ1-2
DNA: TGTGCCAGCAGCACGGACAGGAGGGACTATGGCTACACCTTC
CDR3: CASSTDRRDYGYTF

size: .
V: TRBV5-4
D: .
J: TRBJ1-1
DNA: TGTGCCAGCAGCGGGGGGACGGTCACTGAAGCTTTCTTT
CDR3: CASSGGTVTEAFF

size: .
V: TRBV11-2
D: TRBD2
J: TRBJ2-5
DNA: TGTGCCAGCAGCCAATGGGGACTAGCGGACTACCAAGAGACCCAGTACTTC
CDR3: CASSQWGLADYQETQYF

size: .
V: TRBV5-1
D: TRBD2
J: TRBJ2-2
DNA: TGCGCCAGCAGCCGGGGACTAGCGAACACCGGGGAGCTGTTTTTT
CDR3: CASSRGLANTGELFF

size: few
V: TRBV27
D: .
J: TRBJ2-3
DNA: TGTGCCAGCAGTTTTACAAACACAGATACGCAGTATTTT
CDR3: CASSFTNTDTQYF

size: .
V: TRBV3-1/TRBV3-2
D: TRBD1
J: TRBJ1-2
DNA: TGTGCCAGCAGCCAGTACAGGGGGCGGGTTAATGGCTACACCTTC
CDR3: CASSQYRGRVNGYTF

size: .
V: TRBV6-1
D: .
J: TRBJ1-6
DNA: TGTGCCAGCAGTGATAGGCAGGGTAATTCACCCCTCCACTTT
CDR3: CASSDRQGNSPLHF

size: .
V: TRBV2
D: .
J: TRBJ2-7
DNA: TGTGCCAGCAGAGAGGGGGCGGGGTACGAGCAGTACTTC
CDR3: CASREGAGYEQYF

size: once
V: TRBV7-8
D: TRBD1
J: TRBJ2-7
DNA: TGTGCCAGCAGCCCGGGACAGGAGAACTACGAGCAGTACTTC
CDR3: CASSPGQENYEQYF

size: once
V: TRBV5-1
D: .
J: TRBJ1-1
DNA: TGCGCCAGCAGCTTAAACACAGGGAACACTGAAGCTTTCTTT
CDR3: CASSLNTGNTEAFF

size: once
V: TRBV5-1
D: TRBD2
J: TRBJ2-5
DNA: TGCGCCAGCAGCCTGGGGACTCTGGGCGGGGGGACAGAGACCCAGTACTTC
CDR3: CASSLGTLGGGTETQYF

size: once
V: TRBV6-2/TRBV6-3
D: .
J: TRBJ2-7
DNA: TGTGCCAGCAGTTACCAGGGGTTCTACGAGCAGTACTTC
CDR3: CASSYQGFYEQYF

size: few
V: TRBV19
D: TRBD1
J: TRBJ1-4
DNA: TGTGCCAGTAGGTTGACAGGGCCGAGGGAAAAACTGTTTTTT
CDR3: CASRLTGPREKLFF

size: .
V: TRBV9
D: TRBD2
J: TRBJ2-3
DNA: TGTGCCAGCAGCCCCCTCCGGGGGGGCATAGATACGCAGTATTTT
CDR3: CASSPLRGGIDTQYF

size: once
V: TRBV5-1
D: TRBD1
J: TRBJ1-4
DNA: TGCGCCAGCAGCCCCGGACAGGGTGGGGAAAAACTGTTTTTT
CDR3: CASSPGQGGEKLFF

size: .
V: TRBV9
D: TRBD1
J: TRBJ1-1
DNA: TGTGCCAGCAGCGACAGAGGGGGACAGGGGTTCACTGAAGCTTTCTTT
CDR3: CASSDRGGQGFTEAFF

size: .
V: TRBV12-5
D: .
J: TRBJ2-3
DNA: TGTGCTAGTGGTATCTCTCGACTAGCAGATACGCAGTATTTT
CDR3: CASGISRLADTQYF

size: once
V: TRBV7-3
D: .
J: TRBJ1-3
DNA: TGTGCCAGCAGCTTAATTTGGGGGGACACCATATATTTT
CDR3: CASSLIWGDTIYF

size: once
V: TRBV29-1
D: TRBD1
J: TRBJ1-4
DNA: TGCAGCGTTGAAGAGGCGGGACAGGGGGCGAGGAAACTGTTTTTT
CDR3: CSVEEAGQGARKLFF

size: .
V: TRBV6-5
D: TRBD1
J: TRBJ2-5
DNA: TGTGCCAGCAGTTACTCCGACAGGGTGGGGGAGACCCAGTACTTC
CDR3: CASSYSDRVGETQYF

size: once
V: TRBV7-2
D: TRBD1
J: TRBJ1-5
DNA: TGTGCCAGCAGCCGGGACAGGGTCGACCAGCCCCAGCATTTT
CDR3: CASSRDRVDQPQHF

size: .
V: TRBV20-1
D: .
J: TRBJ2-5
DNA: TGCAGTGCCGCAGCGGCCGGCACCCAGTACTTC
CDR3: CSAAAAGTQYF

size: .
V: TRBV27
D: TRBD1
J: TRBJ2-7
DNA: TGTGCCAGCAGTCCGACAGGGGGTAGCTCCTACGAGCAGTACTTC
CDR3: CASSPTGGSSYEQYF

size: .
V: TRBV4-3
D: TRBD1
J: TRBJ2-1
DNA: TGCGCCAGCAGCCCCGGGACAGGGATTTCCAATGAGCAGTTCTTC
CDR3: CASSPGTGISNEQFF